This T cell receptor beta chain was identified in a study of cytomegalovirus exposure and HLA in healthy donors. The study's findings and limits: Later analysis identified 16,951 TCR beta sequences associated with HLA alleles, using a false discovery rate threshold of 0.05. A later analysis reported that several of the most significant clusters appeared to be linked to common viral pathogens, among them Epstein-Barr virus. Of the V segments, some could not be distinguished, including TRBV6-2 and TRBV6-3, and were excluded.

This PCR relied on a set of 60 Vbeta primers and 13 Jbeta primers. TCRdb's copy holds only in-frame clones and misses some; the assay was immunoSEQ multiplex PCR. This table holds 60,000 to 70,000 clones, about four fifths found once. The CDR3 is 15 amino acids. Germline V gives CDR1 MNHNS, CDR2 SASEGT. Between the trimmed V and J ends, which lost 4 bases and 0 bases, there was a span of 12 bases. This clone was detected once. Antigen: not known. Material: PBMCs. The chain carries TRBV6-1 and TRBJ1-1; D unresolved. This TCR was sampled from a woman aged 25 to 39 in good health and CMV-seronegative. The CDR3 loop reads CASSGRTGMNTEAFF. The CDR3 DNA reads as TGTGCCAGCAGTGGGCGGACGGGGATGAACACTGAAGCTTTCTTT.